This T cell receptor (beta chain) was sequenced during a study of cytomegalovirus exposure and HLA in healthy donors. Primers for the PCR totalled 60 Vbeta and 13 Jbeta. Sequencing was performed with immunoSEQ multiplex PCR; in TCRdb, only in-frame clones are kept and a portion is missing. The sample yields approximately 120,000 clones, of which the top ten take up under 3.5%. J was trimmed by 1 base and V by 5 bases; bases with no gene match: 5. Germline-derived CDR1 and CDR2 are SGHVS and FNYEAQ. The CDR3 has 14 amino acids. Notes on this clone: Its antigen remains unknown.

Whole-study findings and limits: The study flagged some 180 TCR beta chains as cytomegalovirus-associated. A later analysis reported that several of the most significant clusters appeared to be linked to common viral pathogens, among them Epstein-Barr virus.

Sampled while nominally healthy, donors likely had unrecorded immune exposures. This clonotype was sampled from a man between 25 and 39 years old in good health and CMV-seronegative. The V call is TRBV7-6, the J call TRBJ2-7, with 7 positions matching TRBD1. Source material: PBMCs. This chain's CDR3 is CASSLQGQSYEQYF. For the CDR3, the DNA is TGTGCCAGCAGCCTACAGGGGCAATCCTACGAGCAGTACTTC.